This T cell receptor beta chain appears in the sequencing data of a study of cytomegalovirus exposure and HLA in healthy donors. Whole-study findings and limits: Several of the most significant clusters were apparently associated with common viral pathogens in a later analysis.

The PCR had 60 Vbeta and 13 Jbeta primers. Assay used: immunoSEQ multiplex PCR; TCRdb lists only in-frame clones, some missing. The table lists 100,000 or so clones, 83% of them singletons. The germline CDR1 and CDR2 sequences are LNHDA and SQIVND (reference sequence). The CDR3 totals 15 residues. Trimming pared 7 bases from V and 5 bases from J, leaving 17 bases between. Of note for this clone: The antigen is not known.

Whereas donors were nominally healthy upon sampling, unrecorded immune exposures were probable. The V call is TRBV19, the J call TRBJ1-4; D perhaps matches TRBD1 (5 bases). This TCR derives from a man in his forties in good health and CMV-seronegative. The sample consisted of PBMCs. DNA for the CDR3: TGTGCCAGTAATCTCTCGGGGGGACCAAATGAAAAACTGTTTTTT. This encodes CASNLSGGPNEKLFF.